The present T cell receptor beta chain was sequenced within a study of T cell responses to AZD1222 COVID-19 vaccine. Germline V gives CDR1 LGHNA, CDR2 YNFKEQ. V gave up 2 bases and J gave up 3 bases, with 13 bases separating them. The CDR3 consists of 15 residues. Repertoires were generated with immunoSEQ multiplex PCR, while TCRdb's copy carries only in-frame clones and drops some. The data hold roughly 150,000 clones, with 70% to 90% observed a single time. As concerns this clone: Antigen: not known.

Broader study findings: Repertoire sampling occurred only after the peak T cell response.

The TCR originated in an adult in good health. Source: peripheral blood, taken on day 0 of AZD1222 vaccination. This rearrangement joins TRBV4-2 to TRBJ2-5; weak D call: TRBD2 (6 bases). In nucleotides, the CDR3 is TGTGCCAGCAGCCAAACCAGAGCGGGTAAAGAGACCCAGTACTTC. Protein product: CASSQTRAGKETQYF.